This TCR beta chain was obtained from a study of cytomegalovirus exposure and HLA in healthy donors. 60 Vbeta and 13 Jbeta primers were used in PCR. Profiling relied on immunoSEQ multiplex PCR, and the TCRdb table lists in-frame clones only, not all of them. The repertoire includes 160,000 or so clones, almost 80% of them detected once, and 6% to 7% sits in the top ten. Healthy bone marrow donors made up the cohort. The sequence was collected from a man aged 35 to 55 in good health and CMV-seropositive. Material: PBMCs.

CDR3 coding DNA: TGTGCCAGCAGTTTTCCCGACAGACACTCTGGAAACACCATATATTTT. This encodes CASSFPDRHSGNTIYF. The rearrangement joins TRBV27 to TRBJ1-3, with a weak D call TRBD1 (5 bases). V lost 3 bases, J lost 0 bases, and 12 bases lay in between. Germline lookup yields CDR1 MNHEY and CDR2 SMNVEV (reference sequence). The CDR3 runs 16 residues.